This T cell receptor beta chain was captured by sequencing in a study of CD8+CD57+ T cells in acquired aplastic anemia. Those patients picked for sequencing had displayed CD8+CD57+ cell expansion on flow cytometry. The CDR3 is 17 amino acids. Deletions cut 0 bases from V and 7 bases from J, with 24 bases between. Germline V gene sequence: CDR1 DFQATT, CDR2 SNEGSKA (reference sequence). It was genomic DNA that served as the template for profiling TCR beta VDJ and CDR3. In TCRdb, the reads were re-called with MiXCR into one record per CDR3 protein. Of some 92,000 distinct CDR3 sequences in the sample, roughly two thirds were seen once.

The chain links TRBV20-1 to TRBJ1-1; D remains unclear. Source material: sorted CD4+, CD8+, or CD8+CD57+ T cells (not recorded which) from PBMCs. The TCR comes from a human donor with aplastic anemia. DNA of the CDR3: TGCAGTGCTAGAGATCTCTTCGCGTTAGAGGGAGTCGATGAAGCTTTCTTT. It yields the protein CSARDLFALEGVDEAFF.